This TCR beta chain was obtained from a study of read filtering for tumor transcriptome and immune sequencing. The CDR3 is 15 amino acids. With 6 bases clipped from V and 3 bases from J, the junction kept 10 bases outside the gene matches. Per germline, CDR1 KGHSH and CDR2 LQKENI. From 300 to 400 ng of RNA, a library with molecular barcoded alpha/delta and beta/gamma adaptors was made. TCRdb re-called the reads through MiXCR, storing one row per CDR3 protein. Here the sample spans 85,000 or so distinct CDR3 sequences, approximately 13% being singletons. The receptor was derived from a donor at least 40 years old with multiple myeloma. The chain joins TRBV18 to TRBJ2-7; TRBD1 matches 8 bases. The sample comprised a population of CD138-negative cells sorted from bone marrow. In nucleotides, the CDR3 is TGTGCCAGCTCGCTATCGACAGGGGCCCTCTACGAGCAGTACTTC. It codes for CASSLSTGALYEQYF. Full variable domain (missing parts from reference TRBV18 and TRBJ2-7): NAGVMQNPRHLVRRRGQEARLRCSPMKGHSHVYWYRQLPEEGLKFMVYLQKENIIDESGMPKERFSAEFPKEGPSILRIQQVVRGDSAAYFCASSLSTGALYEQYFGPGTRLTVT.